This T cell receptor (beta chain) appears in the sequencing data of a study of T cell repertoires in cytomegalovirus infection. Overall study: Selection of CMV epitopes for the study included recently identified HLA-C-restricted and well-studied HLA-B-restricted ones. Indicated by public TCR beta signatures were CMV infection and matching HLA type. Findings of the study overall: The ex vivo response showed dominance by HLA-C-restricted CMV-specific TCR beta clonotypes. The study identified carriers of CMV plus the relevant HLA from cumulative public TCR beta family frequency.

Each CDR3 protein is one row after TCRdb ran MiXCR on the reads. The table lists approximately 76,000 distinct CDR3 sequences, approximately 39% of them singletons. Germline lookup yields CDR1 SQVTM and CDR2 ANQGSEA. This CDR3 is built from 12 residues. Trimming shortened V by 0 bases and J by 5 bases, and 5 bases separated the two germline ends. With respect to this clonotype: Its specificity is unknown.

The sequencing used CD8+ T cells from cultured PBMCs, collected from culture after CMV antigen stimulation. The genes are TRBV29-1 and TRBJ2-1; the D is unclear. The TCR sequence derives from a human donor in good health (CMV status not recorded). Some clones in this sample may be carry-over from other donors' samples. CDR3 nucleotide sequence: TGCAGCGTTGAAGAAACAAACAATGAGCAGTTCTTC. It specifies CSVEETNNEQFF.